The TCR beta chain described here comes from a study of control samples from healthy donors and cancer patients (dated by TCRdb to between 2020 and 2021). As concerns this clone: Which antigen it targets is not known. No qualities accompany the bases; no much larger clone lies one base away.

Via the germline V gene, CDR1 is ENHRY and CDR2 SYGVKD. From cysteine to phenylalanine, the CDR3 is 13 amino acids long. Only CDR3 DNA is held: 39 bases, read in frame from base 1. Trimming at the junction amounts to 9 bases on V and 7 bases on J, and the germline ends lie 18 bases apart. Libraries were constructed by the immunoSEQ multiplex PCR assay. In TCRdb, the immuneACCESS table is reduced to in-frame sequences with V and J assigned. These tables do not hold every clone; where another copy was compared, an unresolved V gene accounts for under half, and the others remain unexplained. For this sample the table gives approximately 150,000 clones, of which more than 90% were detected only once. The ten largest clones take up around 2% of the sample.

The TCR was taken from a woman aged 40 to 55 in good health. The sample comprised blood. The rearranged chain carries TRBV10-3 and TRBJ1-2; a tentative D call is TRBD1 (5 bases match). The CDR3 corresponds to CAILPPSGSGYTF. The DNA is as follows: TGTGCCATTCTCCCTCCCTCAGGGAGTGGCTACACCTTC.